This passage covers 31 T cell receptor beta chains from one sample sequenced in a study of T cell repertoires in cytomegalovirus infection. TCRdb fed the reads into MiXCR, producing one record per CDR3 protein. The data show some 680,000 distinct CDR3 sequences, 35% to 45% seen once. Sample: PBMCs. The source is a human donor in good health (CMV status not recorded). Some clones in this sample may be carry-over from other donors' samples.

This clonotype is a singleton in its sample. This sequence joins TRBV7-2 and TRBJ1-3; no clear D gene. The CDR3 sequence is 15 residues long. V shed 5 bases and J shed 0 bases, with 11 bases lying between them. Germline CDR1 SGHTA, CDR2 FQGNSA. The CDR3 protein is CASSPEYFSGNTIYF. The CDR3 DNA reads as TGTGCCAGCAGCCCAGAGTACTTCTCTGGAAACACCATATATTTT.

The table lists this clonotype with many counts. The rearrangement joins TRBV12-3 or TRBV12-4 to TRBJ1-5; no reliable D call. Trimming took off 3 bases at V and 4 bases at J, with 10 bases between the two ends. The CDR3 has 14 residues. The DNA for the CDR3 is TGTGCCAGCAGTTTGCGGGGTCCGAATCAGCCCCAGCATTTT. Residues: CASSLRGPNQPQHF.

The chain combines TRBV6-5 with TRBJ2-5; the match to TRBD1 covers 9 bases. CDR1 and CDR2 from the germline V gene are MNHEY and SVGAGI. The V and J ends lost 5 bases and 2 bases, in that order; junction bases with no gene match: 9. The CDR3 is made up of 16 amino acids. For the CDR3, the DNA is TGTGCCAGCAGTAAGGGACAGGGACTGCGACAAGAGACCCAGTACTTC. Protein sequence: CASSKGQGLRQETQYF.

This clonotype was recorded many times. The chain combines TRBV12-3 or TRBV12-4 with TRBJ1-2; no clear D gene. The CDR3 is made up of 12 amino acids. Trimming removed 6 bases at V and 13 bases at J, with 18 bases between. The CDR3 loop is CASSQPAMAGTF. In nucleotides, the CDR3 is TGTGCCAGCAGCCAACCGGCTATGGCCGGCACCTTC.

CDR3 loop: CSARDRGAPEAFF. CDR3 DNA: TGCAGTGCTAGAGATCGGGGGGCCCCTGAAGCTTTCTTT. The gene calls are TRBV20-1 and TRBJ1-1; a possible D gene is TRBD1 (6 bases). CDR1 is DFQATT and CDR2 is SNEGSKA in the germline V gene (reference sequence). Trimming took off 0 bases at V and 6 bases at J, with 11 bases between the two ends. The CDR3 covers 13 residues.

This clonotype was observed a few times. The CDR3 nucleotides read TGTGCCAGCAGCCTCCGAGGAGCGGGAGTCTCCTACAATGAGCAGTTCTTC. Its protein is CASSLRGAGVSYNEQFF. This sequence joins TRBV12-3 or TRBV12-4 and TRBJ2-1; the match to TRBD2 covers 8 bases. Trimming removed 6 bases from V and 0 bases from J; junction bases left unmatched: 10. The CDR3 is 17 residues long.

For this clonotype: A much more abundant neighbour one base away suggests this may be a read error. The rearrangement joins TRBV7-6 to TRBJ2-1, with TRBD2 matching 11 bases. The CDR3 consists of 15 residues. Per germline, CDR1 SGHVS and CDR2 FNYEAQ. The CDR3 protein is CASSLAVTSGIEPFF. The CDR3 DNA is TGTGCTAGCAGCTTAGCGGTGACTAGCGGGATCGAGCCGTTCTTC.

The chain uses TRBV5-1 and TRBJ2-1, with 10 positions matching TRBD1. The CDR3 extends over 15 amino acids. Per the germline V gene, CDR1 is SGHRS and CDR2 is YFSETQ. V shed 1 base and J 6 bases; nucleotides not matched to a gene: 4. The CDR3 region is CASSLPGTGANEQFF. CDR3 DNA sequence: TGCGCCAGCAGCTTGCCGGGGACAGGGGCCAATGAGCAGTTCTTC.

Note on this clonotype: The junction does not match germline at one end; this may be a read error. The chain links TRBV7-2 to TRBJ2-5; 7 nucleotides match TRBD1. The CDR3 spans 15 residues. CDR1 is SGHTA and CDR2 is FQGNSA in the germline V gene. CDR3 coding DNA: TGTGCCAGCAGCTTAGTTGGGACAGTCCAAGAGACCCATCACTTC. Amino acid sequence: CASSLVGTVQETHHF.

This clonotype was recorded a few times. The rearrangement uses TRBV7-9 and TRBJ1-1; the D gene is possibly TRBD1 (6 bases). From germline, CDR1 is SEHNR and CDR2 FQNEAQ (reference sequence). V lost 4 bases to trimming and J lost 1 base, with 13 bases between them. The CDR3 loop spans 15 amino acids. DNA of the CDR3: TGTGCCAGCAGCTACCAGGGGCCCAGGAACACTGAAGCTTTCTTT. This codes for CASSYQGPRNTEAFF.

The gene calls are TRBV7-2 and TRBJ2-2; D might be TRBD2 (5 bases). The V and J ends lost 1 base and 0 bases respectively, with 12 bases between them. The V gene's germline CDR1 is SGHTA and CDR2 FQGNSA. The CDR3 length is 17 residues. The CDR3 nucleotides are TGTGCCAGCAGCTTAGAGGCGGAGGCGCCGAACACCGGGGAGCTGTTTTTT. Amino acids: CASSLEAEAPNTGELFF. Full variable domain (rest looked up from reference TRBV7-2 and TRBJ2-2): GAGVSQSPSNKVTEKGKDVELRCDPISGHTALYWYRQSLGQGLEFLIYFQGNSAPDKSGLPSDRFSAERTGGSVSTLTIQRTQQEDSAVYLCASSLEAEAPNTGELFFGEGSRLTVL.

Note on this clonotype: A junction end diverges from the germline sequence, so it may reflect a read error. The J gene is TRBJ2-3, the V gene TRBV24-1, with D unclear. This CDR3 is built from 15 residues. Germline V gives CDR1 KGHDR, CDR2 SFDVKD. The CDR3 nucleotides are TGTGCCACCAGTTACCGACCCACTCGGGTAGATACGCATTATTTT. As protein: CATSYRPTRVDTHYF.

V gene TRBV6-5 combines with J gene TRBJ1-2, with 9 bases fitting TRBD1. The ends lost 2 bases at V and 2 bases at J; junction bases unmatched: 3. The CDR3 length is 15 residues. The germline CDR1 and CDR2 sequences are MNHEY and SVGAGI. Written as DNA, the CDR3 is TGTGCCAGCAGTTACGGGACAGGGAGGAACTATGGCTACACCTTC. Translation gives CASSYGTGRNYGYTF.

This clonotype was seen a handful of times. The chain carries TRBV6-1 and TRBJ2-7; tentatively, D is TRBD1 (5 bases). Germline lookup yields CDR1 MNHNS and CDR2 SASEGT. Trimming removed 6 bases at V and 6 bases at J, with 18 bases between. The CDR3 sequence is 14 residues long. CDR3 DNA: TGTGCCAGCAGATCAGACAGCCCTTTCCGCGAGCAGTACTTC. Its protein product is CASRSDSPFREQYF.

A few counts support this clonotype. J is TRBJ1-6 and V is TRBV15; possibly TRBD1 for D (5 bases). V was shortened by 0 bases and J by 11 bases, with 11 bases between the two germline ends. The CDR3 runs 14 residues. The germline gives CDR1 LNHNV, CDR2 YYDKDF (reference sequence). CDR3 sequence: CATSRDAGRPPLHF. The CDR3 bases are TGTGCCACCAGCAGAGATGCAGGGCGGCCACCCCTCCACTTT. The whole variable domain, remainder taken from reference TRBV15 and TRBJ1-6, is DAMVIQNPRYQVTQFGKPVTLSCSQTLNHNVMYWYQQKSSQAPKLLFHYYDKDFNNEADTPDNFQSRRPNTSFCFLDIRSPGLGDTAMYLCATSRDAGRPPLHFGNGTRLTVT.

There are many counts of this clonotype. V gene TRBV7-2 combines with J gene TRBJ1-4; D gene unclear. Looked up from germline, CDR1 is SGHTA and CDR2 is FQGNSA. V lost 1 base and J lost 10, with 16 bases in between. The CDR3 extends over 15 amino acids. CDR3 DNA sequence: TGTGCCAGCAGCTTAGGATCTACCAGTTACGGAAAACTGTTTTTT. It yields the protein CASSLGSTSYGKLFF.

The CDR3 loop is CASSLLARVGGSGANVLTF. The CDR3 DNA is TGTGCCAGCAGTTTGTTAGCTCGAGTGGGGGGCTCTGGGGCCAACGTCCTGACTTTC. The chain combines TRBV28 with TRBJ2-6; the D gene is possibly TRBD2 (6 bases). CDR3 length equals 19 residues. With 3 bases removed from V and 0 bases from J, the gap between germline ends came to 18 bases. In germline, CDR1 is MDHEN, CDR2 SYDVKM. Full variable domain (missing parts from reference TRBV28 and TRBJ2-6): DVKVTQSSRYLVKRTGEKVFLECVQDMDHENMFWYRQDPGLGLRLIYFSYDVKMKEKGDIPEGYSVSREKKERFSLILESASTNQTSMYLCASSLLARVGGSGANVLTFGAGSRLTVL.

The V call is TRBV28, the J call TRBJ1-5; the D gene is possibly TRBD1 (6 bases). There are 16 residues in the CDR3. V dropped 7 bases and J dropped 0 bases, with 16 bases sitting between them. Germline CDR1 reads MDHEN; CDR2 reads SYDVKM. The CDR3 region is CASKGTRSYSNQPQHF. The CDR3 DNA follows: TGTGCCAGCAAAGGGACACGGTCTTATAGCAATCAGCCCCAGCATTTT.

In the case of this clonotype: This likely comes from a read error, as the CDR3 has no conserved phenylalanine or tryptophan at its end. This chain connects TRBV7-2 to TRBJ2-2, with 12 bases identical to TRBD2. CDR3 length: 13 amino acids. Germline V gene data show CDR1 as SGHTA and CDR2 as FQGNSA. CDR3 residues: CASSLRTSGALFC. The CDR3 coding sequence is TGTGCCAGCAGCTTGCGGACTAGCGGGGCGCTGTTTTGT.

The chain uses TRBV14 and TRBJ1-1; TRBD1 matches at 10 bases. V shed 3 bases, J shed 6 bases, and the junction held 7 bases outside the gene matches. Germline V gene data show CDR1 as SGHDN and CDR2 as FVKESK. The CDR3 loop spans 15 amino acids. The CDR3 nucleotides are TGTGCCAGCAGCCACCTCCTTGGGACAGGGGCTGAAGCTTTCTTT. It is translated as CASSHLLGTGAEAFF.

To note about this clonotype: This may arise from a read error, as a much more abundant clone is one base away. The DNA for the CDR3 is TGTGCCAGCAGCTTAAAACTGTCCTACGATCAGTACTTC. Translating it yields CASSLKLSYDQYF. The rearrangement uses TRBV7-2 and TRBJ2-7; D remains ambiguous. This CDR3 is 13 amino acids long. Germline values: CDR1 SGHTA, CDR2 FQGNSA.

The chain uses TRBV2 and TRBJ1-1; maybe TRBD1 (5 bases). The germline CDR1 and CDR2 sequences are SNHLY and FYNNEI. With 5 bases removed from V and 8 bases from J, the gap between germline ends came to 15 bases. The CDR3 totals 13 residues. This CDR3 reads CASSYPAGTEAFF. For the CDR3, the DNA is TGTGCCAGCAGTTACCCGGCAGGGACCGAAGCTTTCTTT.

CDR3: CASSLGAGATNQPQHF. The CDR3 bases are TGTGCCAGCAGCTTAGGGGCAGGGGCGACCAATCAGCCCCAGCATTTT. This chain connects TRBV7-8 to TRBJ1-5; D may be TRBD1 (6 bases). Trimming cost V 1 base and J 3 bases, with 13 bases left between them. CDR3 size: 16 residues. CDR1 and CDR2 (germline): SGHVS, FQNEAQ.

This chain connects TRBV6-5 to TRBJ1-4, with 7 bases fitting TRBD1. The CDR3 totals 21 residues. The germline CDR1 and CDR2 sequences are MNHEY and SVGAGI. The V segment lost 10 bases and the J segment 0 bases; nucleotides outside the gene matches: 26. DNA of the CDR3: TGTGCCACCGCGAAAAGAACGACAGGGATTAAGAGGGGTACAACTAATGAAAAACTGTTTTTT. Residues: CATAKRTTGIKRGTTNEKLFF.

The genes are TRBV7-2 and TRBJ2-3, with D perhaps TRBD1 (6 bases). Germline V gene lookup returns CDR1 SGHTA and CDR2 FQGNSA. CDR3 length equals 13 residues. The V and J ends lost 8 bases and 6 bases respectively, with 15 bases between them. This chain's CDR3 is CASGIRGQDTQYF. In nucleotides, the CDR3 is TGTGCCAGCGGGATCAGGGGCCAGGATACGCAGTATTTT.

This clonotype was seen only a few times. The chain joins TRBV29-1 to TRBJ1-2; D might be TRBD1 (5 bases). In germline, CDR1 is SQVTM, CDR2 ANQGSEA. This CDR3 is built from 15 residues. V shed 0 bases and J shed 8 bases, with 19 bases lying between them. The CDR3 loop is CSVEDSGQGYRGYTF. Written as DNA, the CDR3 is TGCAGCGTTGAAGATAGCGGGCAGGGTTATAGAGGCTACACCTTC. Variable domain in full (rest from reference TRBV29-1 and TRBJ1-2): SAVISQKPSRDICQRGTSLTIQCQVDSQVTMMFWYRQQPGQSLTLIATANQGSEATYESGFVIDKFPISRPNLTFSTLTVSNMSPEDSSIYLCSVEDSGQGYRGYTFGSGTRLTVV.

The V call is TRBV20-1, the J call TRBJ2-7; TRBD1 or TRBD2 may be the D gene (6 bases each). The CDR3 is made up of 13 amino acids. Trimming cost V 8 bases and J 3 bases, with 17 bases left between them. From germline, CDR1 is DFQATT and CDR2 SNEGSKA (reference sequence). The CDR3 DNA follows: TGCAGTTTTAGGGGGGATTACCGCTACGAGCAGTACTTC. Its translation is CSFRGDYRYEQYF.

The rearrangement uses TRBV29-1 and TRBJ1-2; 11 nucleotides align to TRBD1. Losses at the gene ends were 4 bases for V and 0 bases for J; bases not matched to a gene: 19. The CDR3 contains 20 residues. The germline CDR1 and CDR2 sequences are SQVTM and ANQGSEA. CDR3 loop: CSVAGSVDGTGGQSNYGYTF. CDR3 nucleotide sequence: TGCAGCGTTGCCGGAAGCGTTGATGGGACAGGGGGGCAATCTAACTATGGCTACACCTTC. Drawing the rest from reference TRBV29-1 and TRBJ1-2, the complete variable domain is SAVISQKPSRDICQRGTSLTIQCQVDSQVTMMFWYRQQPGQSLTLIATANQGSEATYESGFVIDKFPISRPNLTFSTLTVSNMSPEDSSIYLCSVAGSVDGTGGQSNYGYTFGSGTRLTVV.

To note about this clonotype: The CDR3 carries no conserved terminal phenylalanine or tryptophan, so it likely arises from a read error. The genes are TRBV12-3 or TRBV12-4 and TRBJ2-1, with TRBD2 identical over 8 bases. This CDR3 region has 17 residues. Trimming cost V 6 bases and J 3 bases; bases outside gene matches: 13. This chain's CDR3 is CASSLRSGGPFYNEQFL. For the CDR3, the DNA is TGTGCCAGCAGCCTGCGGTCGGGGGGGCCGTTCTACAATGAGCAGTTCTTA.

Concerning this clonotype: The conserved closing phenylalanine or tryptophan is absent in this CDR3, likely reflecting a read error. V gene TRBV7-9 combines with J gene TRBJ1-2; 11 positions agree with TRBD1. V trimming: 5 bases; J trimming: 4 bases; junction bases outside the gene matches: 6. CDR3 length: 15 amino acids. Germline V lookup: CDR1 SEHNR, CDR2 FQNEAQ (reference sequence). In DNA, the CDR3 is TGTGCCAGCAGCCCGAGGGACAGGGGGAGCTATGGCTACACCTGC. This codes for CASSPRDRGSYGYTC.

This clonotype appeared a few times. The chain links TRBV7-2 to TRBJ2-1; 10 bases agree with TRBD2. The CDR3 runs to 15 residues. Germline loops: CDR1 SGHTA, CDR2 FQGNSA. V was clipped by 4 bases and J by 4 bases; unmatched bases: 4. The DNA for the CDR3 is TGTGCCAGCAGCTCCGGGACTAGCGCGTACAATGAGCAGTTCTTC. It is translated as CASSSGTSAYNEQFF.